Listed below are T cell receptor beta chains from one sample, sequenced in a study of T cells in Graves' hyperthyroidism and ophthalmopathy. Using its own MiXCR run on the multiplex PCR reads, TCRdb lists one record per CDR3 protein. The sample yields around 620,000 distinct CDR3 sequences, around 15% seen once. Source material: blood. Every receptor here comes from a woman in her twenties or thirties with Graves' hyperthyroidism. Each CDR3 is given with its conserved first and last residue. A D gene is named only where the DNA matches it firmly. Size values are once, few and many counts, or a class for expanded clones, and some rows have none.

v_call: TRBV28
clone_size: many
d_call: .
j_call: TRBJ2-1
cdr3_nt: TGTGCCAGCAGACGCCTCGACCGTGCGGGGAATGAGCAGTTCTTC
cdr3_aa: CASRRLDRAGNEQFF

v_call: TRBV28
clone_size: many
d_call: TRBD2
j_call: TRBJ2-5
cdr3_nt: TGTGCCAGCAGTCCCCTGACAGCGGGGGAGACCCAGTACTTC
cdr3_aa: CASSPLTAGETQYF

v_call: TRBV5-1
clone_size: .
d_call: .
j_call: TRBJ2-5
cdr3_nt: TGCGCCAGCAGCTTGGGAGGGTTCGCGACCCAGTACTTC
cdr3_aa: CASSLGGFATQYF

v_call: TRBV7-9
clone_size: many
d_call: .
j_call: TRBJ1-1
cdr3_nt: TGTGCCAGCAGCTTAGAGGGACCGAACACTGAAGCTTTCTTT
cdr3_aa: CASSLEGPNTEAFF

v_call: TRBV18
clone_size: few
d_call: .
j_call: TRBJ1-5
cdr3_nt: TGTGCCAGCTCACCTGGGGTCAGGGATGGGGGCAATCAGCCCCAGCATTTT
cdr3_aa: CASSPGVRDGGNQPQHF

v_call: TRBV5-4
clone_size: few
d_call: .
j_call: TRBJ1-2
cdr3_nt: TGTGCCAGCAAAGGACAGTTGGGACCCTATGGCTGCACCTTC
cdr3_aa: CASKGQLGPYGCTF

v_call: TRBV6-1
clone_size: many
d_call: TRBD1
j_call: TRBJ1-1
cdr3_nt: TGTGCCAGCAGTGAAAGGGACAGATTTGAAGCTTTCTTT
cdr3_aa: CASSERDRFEAFF

v_call: TRBV5-6
clone_size: .
d_call: .
j_call: TRBJ2-5
cdr3_nt: TGTGCCAGCAGCTTGGCTTCAGGGGGGGCTAGAGAGACCCAGTACTTC
cdr3_aa: CASSLASGGARETQYF

v_call: TRBV20-1
clone_size: few
d_call: .
j_call: TRBJ2-3
cdr3_nt: TGCAGTGCTACCCGTGGAGGGGGCACAGATACGCAGTATTTT
cdr3_aa: CSATRGGGTDTQYF

v_call: TRBV15
clone_size: .
d_call: TRBD1
j_call: TRBJ2-7
cdr3_nt: TGTGCCACCGGTTTTCTCGGACAGGGATCCGACGAGCAGTACTTC
cdr3_aa: CATGFLGQGSDEQYF

v_call: TRBV20-1
clone_size: .
d_call: TRBD1
j_call: TRBJ2-7
cdr3_nt: TGCAGTGCCAACATCCGGGACAGGGGCTACGAGCAGTACTTC
cdr3_aa: CSANIRDRGYEQYF

v_call: TRBV28
clone_size: many
d_call: TRBD1
j_call: TRBJ2-3
cdr3_nt: TGTGCCAGCTGGGACAGGGGGCGGGATACGCAGTATTTT
cdr3_aa: CASWDRGRDTQYF

v_call: TRBV5-4
clone_size: .
d_call: TRBD1
j_call: TRBJ2-2
cdr3_nt: TGTGCCAGCAGCTCGACAGGGGTGGGGACCGGGGAGCTGTTTTTT
cdr3_aa: CASSSTGVGTGELFF

v_call: TRBV4-1
clone_size: once
d_call: TRBD2
j_call: TRBJ2-3
cdr3_nt: TGCGCCAGCGGGGGACTAGCGGGGAGGCGACCAGATACGCAGTATTTT
cdr3_aa: CASGGLAGRRPDTQYF

v_call: TRBV2
clone_size: many
d_call: .
j_call: TRBJ2-7
cdr3_nt: TGTGCCAGCAGTGAATCAGGGCGCTCCTACGAGCAGTACTTC
cdr3_aa: CASSESGRSYEQYF

v_call: TRBV5-8
clone_size: few
d_call: .
j_call: TRBJ1-1
cdr3_nt: TGTGCCAGCAGCGCCACAGGGTCCCATCGCGCGAACACTGAAGCTTTCTTT
cdr3_aa: CASSATGSHRANTEAFF